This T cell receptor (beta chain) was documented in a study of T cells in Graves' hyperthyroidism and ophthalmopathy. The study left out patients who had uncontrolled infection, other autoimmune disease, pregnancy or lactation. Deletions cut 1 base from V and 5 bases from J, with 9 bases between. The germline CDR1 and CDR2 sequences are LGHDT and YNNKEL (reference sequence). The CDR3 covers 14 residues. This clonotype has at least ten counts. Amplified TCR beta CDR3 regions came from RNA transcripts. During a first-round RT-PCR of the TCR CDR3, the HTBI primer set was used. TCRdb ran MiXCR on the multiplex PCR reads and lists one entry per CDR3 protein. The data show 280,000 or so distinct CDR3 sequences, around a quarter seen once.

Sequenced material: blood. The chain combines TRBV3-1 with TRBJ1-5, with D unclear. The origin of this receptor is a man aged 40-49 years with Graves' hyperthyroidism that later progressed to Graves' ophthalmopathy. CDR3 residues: CASSQGPDHQPQHF. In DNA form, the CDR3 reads TGTGCCAGCAGCCAAGGGCCTGACCATCAGCCCCAGCATTTT.